The rows below give T cell receptor beta chains drawn from one sample of a study of PD-L1 blockade in urothelial cancer. Assay used: immunoSEQ multiplex PCR; TCRdb lists only in-frame clones, some missing. The sample records approximately 38,000 clones, around 83% being singletons. The material sequenced was PBMCs, taken around atezolizumab (anti-PD-L1) treatment. The receptors originated from a man aged 60 to 75 with urothelial cancer. The CDR3 runs from the conserved cysteine through the conserved F or W. D genes are given only for firm matches. The size field is filled for only some rows; it gives once, few, many or a size class.

TGTGCCAGCAGCTTGGCCGGGAGTGGAGGGGCTTTCTTT,CASSLAGSGGAFF,NA,NA,TRBJ1-1,TRBV5-6
TGTGCCAGCAGTATGGGGGGGCATGGCTACACCTTC,CASSMGGHGYTF,NA,NA,TRBJ1-2,TRBV28
TGTGCCAGCAACTCAGGGACAGTTCTTTCTAACTATGGCTACACCTTC,CASNSGTVLSNYGYTF,NA,TRBD1,TRBJ1-2,TRBV7-2
TGTGCCAGCAGCCGGGACAGGGGGCCCAATGAGCAGTTCTTC,CASSRDRGPNEQFF,NA,TRBD1,TRBJ2-1,TRBV2
TGCGCCAGCAGCCAACGGGGACAGGGTTCCTACGAGCAGTACTTC,CASSQRGQGSYEQYF,NA,TRBD1,TRBJ2-7,TRBV4-3
TGTGCCAGCAGTTTAGATCGGACACGAAGCACAGATACGCAGTATTTT,CASSLDRTRSTDTQYF,NA,NA,TRBJ2-3,TRBV28
TGCGCCAGCAGTCCAACTAGCGGGAAATACAATGAGCAGTTCTTC,CASSPTSGKYNEQFF,NA,TRBD2,TRBJ2-1,TRBV10-1
TGCGCCAGCAGCTTGGCCTTGGGGGGGCAGGATACGCAGTATTTT,CASSLALGGQDTQYF,NA,NA,TRBJ2-3,TRBV5-1
TGCAGCGTTGAAGATGGGCTAGCTTGGGCAGATACGCAGTATTTT,CSVEDGLAWADTQYF,NA,NA,TRBJ2-3,TRBV29-1
TGTGCCAGCAGCCAAGGACCGAGCGGGAGGGCTTCAGATACGCAGTATTTT,CASSQGPSGRASDTQYF,NA,TRBD2,TRBJ2-3,TRBV4-2
TGTGCCAGCTCCCGGCAGACCACTAGTACTGAAGCTTTCTTT,CASSRQTTSTEAFF,NA,NA,TRBJ1-1,TRBV7-2
TGTCTCAGCAGACCCGGGCGGGGGCTCGGATATGGCTACACCTTC,CLSRPGRGLGYGYTF,NA,NA,TRBJ1-2,TRBV27
TGTGCCACCAGCAGAGATGGGCGCGGCGGGGACTCCTACGAGCAGTACTTC,CATSRDGRGGDSYEQYF,NA,NA,TRBJ2-7,TRBV15
TGTGCCAGCAGCAAGACTAGCGGGAGAGTAGGGCAAGAGACCCAGTACTTC,CASSKTSGRVGQETQYF,once,TRBD2,TRBJ2-5,TRBV7-9
TGTGCTAGCAGCCGGGGACTAGCGGGAGGGCCCGAAGAGACCCAGTACTTC,CASSRGLAGGPEETQYF,NA,TRBD2,TRBJ2-5,TRBV7-7
TGTGCCAGCAGCTTACTAGCGGGGCCGGCGGGGACCCAGTACTTC,CASSLLAGPAGTQYF,NA,TRBD2,TRBJ2-5,TRBV11-2
TGTGCCAGCACAGTTGCCGACAGGGAAGGAGAGACCCAGTACTTC,CASTVADREGETQYF,NA,TRBD1,TRBJ2-5,TRBV9
TGTGCCAGCAGCCGCGGGACAGGAAAAGAGACCCAGTACTTC,CASSRGTGKETQYF,few,TRBD1,TRBJ2-5,TRBV7-2
TGCGCCAGCAGCTTGGTTCGGGGGAAGACTGAAGCTTTCTTT,CASSLVRGKTEAFF,NA,NA,TRBJ1-1,TRBV5-1
TGTGCCAGCTCCCGACAGGGTTTTGGCACCGGGGAGCTGTTTTTT,CASSRQGFGTGELFF,once,TRBD1,TRBJ2-2,TRBV5-4
TGTGCCAGCAACTGGGGGGGAGACTACAATGAGCAGTTCTTC,CASNWGGDYNEQFF,NA,TRBD2,TRBJ2-1,TRBV2
TGTGCCAGCAGTGAATCTCGGGGGGCCACAGATACGCAGTATTTT,CASSESRGATDTQYF,NA,NA,TRBJ2-3,TRBV25-1
TGTGCCAGCAGCTCGTGGGGTTGGGAGAATGGAGAGACCCAGTACTTC,CASSSWGWENGETQYF,few,NA,TRBJ2-5,TRBV5-8
TGTGCCAGTTCGAGGGGGCTGGTGGGGACAGATACGCAGTATTTT,CASSRGLVGTDTQYF,NA,TRBD1,TRBJ2-3,TRBV19
TGTGCCAGCAGTTACTCGATCTCGGGTGCGGATTCACCCCTCCACTTT,CASSYSISGADSPLHF,few,NA,TRBJ1-6,TRBV6-5
TGTGCCAGTAGTACTGCAGGGGGATACTACGAGCAGTACTTC,CASSTAGGYYEQYF,NA,TRBD1,TRBJ2-7,TRBV19
TGTGCCAGCTCACCCAGGACTAGCGGGGGGGCGAACCAAGAGACCCAGTACTTC,CASSPRTSGGANQETQYF,NA,TRBD2,TRBJ2-5,TRBV18
TGTGCCAGCACCGCCGGCCAGGGGATCGGTATGAACACTGAAGCTTTCTTT,CASTAGQGIGMNTEAFF,NA,NA,TRBJ1-1,TRBV9
TGTGCCAGCAGTGAATACGGGACAGGGTGGAATTCACCCCTCCACTTT,CASSEYGTGWNSPLHF,NA,TRBD1,TRBJ1-6,TRBV6-1
TGTGCCAGCAGTGAACTTTGGACAAGTAGCACAGATACGCAGTATTTT,CASSELWTSSTDTQYF,NA,NA,TRBJ2-3,TRBV6-1
TGTGCCAGCAGTTTAGGCCACATGTTGGAGCAGTACTTC,CASSLGHMLEQYF,few,NA,TRBJ2-7,TRBV27
TGTGCCAGCATCATGCGGGCAGGTGGCTACACCTTC,CASIMRAGGYTF,NA,NA,TRBJ1-2,TRBV2
TGTGCCAGCAGTAGGAGGGGCGCGGGCTATGGCTACACCTTC,CASSRRGAGYGYTF,NA,NA,TRBJ1-2,TRBV6-5
TGTGCCAGCAGTCGTCCGGGACAGGGGTCGAACATTCAGTACTTC,CASSRPGQGSNIQYF,NA,TRBD1,TRBJ2-4,TRBV7-2
TGTGCCAGCTCACCATCTAGACAGGGCTACAATGAGCAGTTCTTC,CASSPSRQGYNEQFF,NA,TRBD1,TRBJ2-1,TRBV18
TGCGCCAGCAGCCAACCCGGGACAGCAAACACTGAAGCTTTCTTT,CASSQPGTANTEAFF,NA,TRBD1,TRBJ1-1,TRBV4-1
TGCGCCAGCCAGGGGCCCGGGGTGAACACTGAAGCTTTCTTT,CASQGPGVNTEAFF,NA,NA,TRBJ1-1,TRBV5-1
TGTGCCAGCAGGGGGTGGGCAGCGGGGGACTACGAGCAGTACTTC,CASRGWAAGDYEQYF,NA,TRBD2,TRBJ2-7,TRBV28
TGTGCCAGCAGCTTGAGGGGCAGCAACGAGCAGTACTTC,CASSLRGSNEQYF,NA,NA,TRBJ2-7,TRBV5-4
TGTGCCATCAGTGGCAAGGCTAGCGGGACCTCCTACGAGCAGTACTTC,CAISGKASGTSYEQYF,NA,TRBD2,TRBJ2-7,TRBV10-3
TGTGCCAGCAGTTTTACTAGCGGGCCTTACGAGCAGTACTTC,CASSFTSGPYEQYF,NA,TRBD2,TRBJ2-7,TRBV7-2
TGCGCCAGCAGCTTAGAACATTACACAGATACGCAGTATTTT,CASSLEHYTDTQYF,NA,NA,TRBJ2-3,TRBV5-1
TGTGCCAGCAGACTGACAGGGGCCAACTATGGCTACACCTTC,CASRLTGANYGYTF,NA,TRBD1,TRBJ1-2,TRBV2
TGTGCCAGTAGCAATTCGGTGGCGGGTGAGCAGTTCTTC,CASSNSVAGEQFF,NA,NA,TRBJ2-1,TRBV19
TGTGCCAGCAGCTTGCTGGGACAGGGCTCTCTCTCTGGAAACACCATATATTTT,CASSLLGQGSLSGNTIYF,NA,TRBD1,TRBJ1-3,TRBV5-6
TGTGCCAGCAGTTTAATTGGAGTCAATGAGCAGTTCTTC,CASSLIGVNEQFF,few,NA,TRBJ2-1,TRBV27
TGTGCCAGCAGTTTGCTTGGCGGGGGGCCACTCCGGGAGCAGTTCTTC,CASSLLGGGPLREQFF,NA,TRBD2,TRBJ2-1,TRBV27
TGCGCCAGCAGCTTGGAGGAGGGGAGAAGGTACGAGCAGTACTTC,CASSLEEGRRYEQYF,NA,NA,TRBJ2-7,TRBV5-1